These 21 T cell receptor beta chains came from one sample sequenced in a study of identical twins. Using its own MiXCR run on the 5' RACE reads, TCRdb lists one record per CDR3 protein. The data show about 150,000 distinct CDR3 sequences, around 3.4% seen once. Material: memory T cells sorted from blood. The source is a young man in good health.

The table lists this clonotype with many counts. The chain is built from TRBV15 and TRBJ1-4; a possible D gene is TRBD1 (6 bases). V was pared by 5 bases and J by 8 bases, with 18 bases between. From germline, CDR1 is LNHNV and CDR2 YYDKDF (reference sequence). The CDR3 is made up of 15 amino acids. The DNA of the CDR3 is TGTGCCACCAGCGGACAACCGGGACAATCGGAAAAACTGTTTTTT. Encoded protein: CATSGQPGQSEKLFF.

This clonotype was seen at least ten times. The rearrangement joins TRBV10-3 to TRBJ2-3; D gene unclear. Trimming removed 4 bases from V and 2 bases from J, with 7 bases in between. Germline CDR1 ENHRY, CDR2 SYGVKD. This CDR3 has 13 amino acids. CDR3 sequence reads: CAISVTVTDTQYF. The CDR3 DNA reads as TGTGCCATCAGTGTGACGGTCACAGATACGCAGTATTTT.

This clonotype showed up many times. The chain combines TRBV19 with TRBJ2-1; D gene uncertain. The germline V and J ends were trimmed by 10 bases and 4 bases, with 8 bases remaining between them. This CDR3 has 11 residues. Per the germline V gene, CDR1 is LNHDA and CDR2 is SQIVND (reference sequence). The CDR3 nucleotides are TGTGCCACTGGTCGTTACAATGAGCAGTTCTTC. It specifies CATGRYNEQFF.

Ten or more counts support this clonotype. The chain recombines TRBV12-3 or TRBV12-4 with TRBJ2-2; 10 nucleotides align to TRBD2. V shed 5 bases, J shed 1 base, and the junction held 4 bases outside the gene matches. This CDR3 region has 16 residues. As DNA, the CDR3 is TGTGCCAGCAGTCGGACTAGCGGACTGAACACCGGGGAGCTGTTTTTT. Amino acids: CASSRTSGLNTGELFF.

This clonotype ranks as medium-sized. The chain couples TRBV20-1 to TRBJ2-7; D remains ambiguous. Trimming removed 6 bases from V and 3 bases from J, with 18 bases in between. CDR1 is DFQATT, CDR2 SNEGSKA, per germline (reference sequence). This CDR3 has 14 residues. The CDR3 spells CSALDRAAHYEQYF. The CDR3 DNA is TGCAGTGCCCTGGACCGGGCGGCCCACTACGAGCAGTACTTC.

This clonotype came up many times. V and J are TRBV6-1 and TRBJ2-7; tentative D call: TRBD2 (6 bases). Germline CDR1 reads MNHNS; CDR2 reads SASEGT. Trimming shortened V by 8 bases and J by 0 bases, and 17 bases separated the two germline ends. This CDR3 comprises 15 residues. The CDR3 bases are TGTGCCAGCCGACGGGAGACAGCGAGCTCCTACGAGCAGTACGTC. Its protein is CASRRETASSYEQYV.

Ten or more counts support this clonotype. The chain recombines TRBV3-1 with TRBJ2-5; D unresolved. The CDR3 runs 11 residues. Germline V gene sequence: CDR1 LGHDT, CDR2 YNNKEL (reference sequence). The V end lost 2 bases, the J end lost 3 bases, and 1 base lay between the germline ends. The CDR3 DNA reads as TGTGCCAGCAGCCAAAAAGAGACCCAGTACTTC. This codes for CASSQKETQYF.

The table lists this clonotype with many counts. The V and J genes are TRBV18 and TRBJ1-6; D is perhaps TRBD1 (6 bases). Germline V lookup: CDR1 KGHSH, CDR2 LQKENI. This CDR3 has 15 residues. V dropped 6 bases and J dropped 6 bases, with 15 bases sitting between them. The CDR3 DNA reads TGTGCCAGCTCCGCCTTTGACAGGTCTAATTCACCCCTCCACTTT. The encoded protein is CASSAFDRSNSPLHF.

Ten or more counts support this clonotype. The V gene is TRBV11-2, the J gene TRBJ2-3; D is undetermined. The CDR3 is made up of 13 amino acids. V was pared by 3 bases and J by 5 bases, with 9 bases between. Germline lookup yields CDR1 SGHAT and CDR2 FQNNGV. The CDR3 region has the DNA TGTGCCAGCAGCTTGTCGAAAGGAGATACGCAGTATTTT. Translated: CASSLSKGDTQYF.

This clonotype has a count of ten or more. The chain couples TRBV7-9 to TRBJ2-3; no definite D call. V lost 5 bases and J 0 bases, leaving 9 bases between the germline ends. Germline V gene lookup returns CDR1 SEHNR and CDR2 FQNEAQ (reference sequence). This CDR3 region has 14 residues. CDR3: CASSAGPSTDTQYF. In nucleotides, the CDR3 is TGTGCCAGCAGCGCTGGACCTAGCACAGATACGCAGTATTTT. The variable domain in full, with the rest retrieved from reference TRBV7-9 and TRBJ2-3, is DTGVSQNPRHKITKRGQNVTFRCDPISEHNRLYWYRQTLGQGPEFLTYFQNEAQLEKSRLLSDRFSAERPKGSFSTLEIQRTEQGDSAMYLCASSAGPSTDTQYFGPGTRLTVL.

At least ten counts were recorded for this clonotype. The chain employs TRBV18 and TRBJ1-3; weak D call: TRBD1 (6 bases). This CDR3 has 14 amino acids. V shed 4 bases and J shed 3 bases, with 10 bases lying between them. Germline V gene data show CDR1 as KGHSH and CDR2 as LQKENI. The CDR3 DNA is TGTGCCAGCTCACTGGGGACATTTGGAAACACCATATATTTT. Encoded protein: CASSLGTFGNTIYF.

The sample holds many counts of this clonotype. V and J are TRBV5-6 and TRBJ2-1; 7 nucleotides match TRBD2. Germline V lookup: CDR1 SGHDT, CDR2 YYEEEE. V lost 0 bases, J lost 9 bases, and 12 bases stayed unmatched. There are 16 residues in the CDR3. CDR3 sequence (DNA): TGTGCCAGCAGCTTGGCGAGCGGGGCCGGCCATGGTGAGCAGTTCTTC. It yields the protein CASSLASGAGHGEQFF.

This clonotype showed up many times. J is TRBJ2-7 and V is TRBV14; 14 positions agree with TRBD2. V trimming: 5 bases; J trimming: 1 base; junction bases outside the gene matches: 4. The CDR3 extends over 16 amino acids. The germline V gene encodes CDR1 SGHDN and CDR2 FVKESK. The CDR3 coding sequence is TGTGCCAGCAGCTCCCGGACTAGCGGGAGGTCCTACGAGCAGTACTTC. This encodes CASSSRTSGRSYEQYF. The complete variable domain, with remaining parts taken from reference TRBV14 and TRBJ2-7, reads EAGVTQFPSHSVIEKGQTVTLRCDPISGHDNLYWYRRVMGKEIKFLLHFVKESKQDESGMPNNRFLAERTGGTYSTLKVQPAELEDSGVYFCASSSRTSGRSYEQYFGPGTRLTVT.

This clonotype showed up many times. This rearrangement joins TRBV29-1 to TRBJ2-1; D is possibly TRBD1 (5 bases). Per the germline V gene, CDR1 is SQVTM and CDR2 is ANQGSEA. The CDR3 totals 10 residues. Trimming took 4 bases from V and 9 from J, leaving 7 bases between them. CDR3 DNA: TGCAGCGTTGCAGGGCTTGAGCAGTTCTTC. Translated: CSVAGLEQFF.

This clonotype was counted at least ten times. V usage is TRBV24-1 and J usage is TRBJ2-3; TRBD2 agrees at 12 bases. Trimming cost V 4 bases and J 4 bases; bases outside gene matches: 8. In germline, CDR1 is KGHDR, CDR2 SFDVKD. CDR3 length: 17 residues. This CDR3 is CATSDPLAGGPPDTQYF. CDR3 coding DNA: TGTGCCACCAGTGACCCTCTAGCGGGAGGGCCCCCAGATACGCAGTATTTT.

Many counts were recorded for this clonotype. This chain uses TRBV7-2 with TRBJ2-1; a possible D gene is TRBD2 (6 bases). Trimming took 6 bases from V and 6 from J, leaving 9 bases between them. The germline gives CDR1 SGHTA, CDR2 FQGNSA. This CDR3 is built from 12 residues. The CDR3: CASSRERNEQFF. CDR3 nucleotides: TGTGCCAGCAGTCGGGAGCGCAATGAGCAGTTCTTC.

This clonotype has a count of ten or more. This rearrangement joins TRBV12-3 or TRBV12-4 to TRBJ2-2, with 8 nucleotides matching TRBD1. J gave up 3 bases and V 6 bases, and 9 bases lay outside the gene matches. The CDR3 is 16 amino acids. CDR3 nucleotides: TGTGCCAGCAGGACGGGACAGGATATTTACACCGGGGAGCTGTTTTTT. Its translation is CASRTGQDIYTGELFF.

This clonotype was seen repeatedly, ten times or more. This chain connects TRBV12-3 or TRBV12-4 to TRBJ1-6; the D gene is possibly TRBD1 (6 bases). V gave up 6 bases and J gave up 5 bases, with 14 bases separating them. The CDR3 runs to 15 residues. The CDR3 coding sequence is TGTGCCAGCAGCCTGATGACAGGAAATAATTCACCCCTCCACTTT. It encodes CASSLMTGNNSPLHF.

This clonotype has a count of ten or more. This chain joins TRBV6-2 or TRBV6-3 and TRBJ1-1; D gene uncertain. Germline CDR1 MNHEY, CDR2 SVGEGT. The CDR3 contains 17 residues. V gave up 0 bases and J gave up 2 bases, with 16 bases separating them. This CDR3 reads CASSYSIGDGPNTEAFF. In DNA, the CDR3 is TGTGCCAGCAGTTACTCGATTGGGGATGGGCCCAACACTGAAGCTTTCTTT.

This clonotype was found many times. The chain recombines TRBV20-1 with TRBJ2-3; 11 nucleotides align to TRBD2. Germline-derived CDR1 and CDR2 are DFQATT and SNEGSKA (reference sequence). The V and J ends lost 5 bases and 2 bases, in that order; junction bases with no gene match: 6. The length of the CDR3 is 15 residues. CDR3 residues: CSALTSGGSTDTQYF. CDR3 nucleotide sequence: TGCAGTGCTTTAACTAGCGGGGGATCCACAGATACGCAGTATTTT.

This clonotype was counted at least ten times. This chain joins TRBV5-6 and TRBJ2-1; 8 bases agree with TRBD2. CDR1 SGHDT and CDR2 YYEEEE come from the germline V gene. The CDR3 is 15 amino acids. Trimming took 0 bases from V and 2 from J; bases not matched to a gene: 1. The DNA for the CDR3 is TGTGCCAGCAGCTTGGACGGGAGGGCCTACAATGAGCAGTTCTTC. As protein: CASSLDGRAYNEQFF.